A single sample is the source of the 6 T cell receptor beta chains below, sequenced in a study of blood T cell repertoires in COVID-19. Generated by immunoSEQ multiplex PCR, the TCRdb table keeps only in-frame clones and is missing some. The table lists 35,000 to 55,000 clones, around 86% of them singletons. Sequenced input: peripheral blood. The receptors were sampled from a human donor in a cohort sampled during active COVID-19.

V is TRBV5-1 and J is TRBJ2-5; a possible D gene is TRBD2 (7 bases). The CDR3 runs to 13 residues. CDR1 and CDR2 from the germline V gene are SGHRS and YFSETQ. V lost 8 bases and J lost 4, with 15 bases in between. This CDR3 reads CASGRGGGETQYF. CDR3 DNA: TGCGCCAGTGGGAGGGGGGGCGGAGAGACCCAGTACTTC. Filled out from reference TRBV5-1 and TRBJ2-5, the complete variable domain reads KAGVTQTPRYLIKTRGQQVTLSCSPISGHRSVSWYQQTPGQGLQFLFEYFSETQRNKGNFPGRFSGRQFSNSRSEMNVSTLELGDSALYLCASGRGGGETQYFGPGTRLLVL.

The chain recombines TRBV9 with TRBJ2-2; 13 bases agree with TRBD2. This CDR3 is 16 amino acids long. In germline, CDR1 is SGDLS, CDR2 YYNGEE. V shed 0 bases and J 6 bases; nucleotides not matched to a gene: 2. The chain's CDR3 is CASSVEGLAGSGELFF. In nucleotides, the CDR3 is TGTGCCAGCAGCGTAGAGGGACTAGCGGGATCCGGGGAGCTGTTTTTT.

This clone has only one observation. The rearrangement links TRBV27 to TRBJ2-5; TRBD1 aligns across 7 bases. V gave up 4 bases and J gave up 0 bases; unmatched junction bases: 2. CDR3 length: 14 amino acids. The germline V gene has CDR1 MNHEY and CDR2 SMNVEV (reference sequence). CDR3 coding DNA: TGTGCCAGCAGTTCGGGACAGAACCAAGAGACCCAGTACTTC. Amino acid sequence: CASSSGQNQETQYF.

By sample share, this clone is medium-sized. The V call is TRBV12-3 or TRBV12-4, the J call TRBJ2-1; D is undetermined. The CDR3 is made up of 12 amino acids. The V end was cut by 3 bases, the J end by 6 bases, with 6 bases between. CDR3 residues: CASSFIGNEQFF. The CDR3 DNA is TGTGCCAGCAGTTTCATCGGCAATGAGCAGTTCTTC.

The chain is built from TRBV4-2 and TRBJ2-7, with 8 bases lining up with TRBD2. CDR1 and CDR2 from the germline V gene are LGHNA and YNFKEQ. The CDR3 runs 15 residues. Trimming cost V 4 bases and J 2 bases; bases outside gene matches: 7. The CDR3 DNA follows: TGTGCCAGCAGCCGTGACGCGGGAGGCGCCTACGAGCAGTACTTC. It specifies CASSRDAGGAYEQYF.

The chain carries TRBV2 and TRBJ2-3; 10 bases line up with TRBD1. This CDR3 is 16 amino acids long. Germline V gene data show CDR1 as SNHLY and CDR2 as FYNNEI. Trimming took 5 bases from V and 4 from J; bases not matched to a gene: 9. CDR3 protein: CASSPTGGQGPDTQYF. The CDR3 coding sequence is TGTGCCAGCAGTCCCACCGGGGGACAGGGGCCAGATACGCAGTATTTT.